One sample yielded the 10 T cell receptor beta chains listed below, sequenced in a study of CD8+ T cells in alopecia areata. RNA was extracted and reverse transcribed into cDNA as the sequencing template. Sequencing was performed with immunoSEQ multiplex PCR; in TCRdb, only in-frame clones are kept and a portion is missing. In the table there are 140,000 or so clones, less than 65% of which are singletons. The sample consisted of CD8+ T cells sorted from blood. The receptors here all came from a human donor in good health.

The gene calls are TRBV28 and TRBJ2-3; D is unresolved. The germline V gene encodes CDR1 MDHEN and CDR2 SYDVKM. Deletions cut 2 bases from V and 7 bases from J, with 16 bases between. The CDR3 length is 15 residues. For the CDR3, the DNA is TGTGCCAGCAGTTTAGGGGTTTCGATTCGCAATACGCAGTATTTT. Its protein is CASSLGVSIRNTQYF.

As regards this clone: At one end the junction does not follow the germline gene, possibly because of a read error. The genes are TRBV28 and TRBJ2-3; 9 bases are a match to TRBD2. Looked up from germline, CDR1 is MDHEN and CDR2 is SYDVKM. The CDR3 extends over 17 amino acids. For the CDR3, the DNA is TGTGCCAGCAGATTATTACTAGCGGGTATCAGCACAGATACGCAGTATTTT. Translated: CASRLLLAGISTDTQYF.

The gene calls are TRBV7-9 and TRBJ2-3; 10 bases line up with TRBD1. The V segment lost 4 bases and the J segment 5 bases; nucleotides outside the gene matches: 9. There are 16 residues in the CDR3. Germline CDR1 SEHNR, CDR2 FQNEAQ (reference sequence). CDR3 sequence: CASSSHRGTGEDTQYF. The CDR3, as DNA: TGTGCCAGCAGCTCCCATCGGGGGACAGGGGAAGATACGCAGTATTTT.

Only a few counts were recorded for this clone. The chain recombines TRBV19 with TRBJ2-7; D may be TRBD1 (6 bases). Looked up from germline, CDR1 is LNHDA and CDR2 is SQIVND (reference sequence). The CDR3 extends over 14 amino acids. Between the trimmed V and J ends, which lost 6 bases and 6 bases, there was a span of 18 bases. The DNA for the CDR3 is TGTGCCAGTAGCAATGGACAGCCCTGGGGCGAGCAGTACTTC. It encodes CASSNGQPWGEQYF.

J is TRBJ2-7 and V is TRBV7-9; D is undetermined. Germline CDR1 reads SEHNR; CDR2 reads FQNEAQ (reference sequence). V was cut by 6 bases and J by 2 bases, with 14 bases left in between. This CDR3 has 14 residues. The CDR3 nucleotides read TGTGCCAGCAGTCCCCCCGGTGGAACCTACGAGCAGTACTTC. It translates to CASSPPGGTYEQYF.

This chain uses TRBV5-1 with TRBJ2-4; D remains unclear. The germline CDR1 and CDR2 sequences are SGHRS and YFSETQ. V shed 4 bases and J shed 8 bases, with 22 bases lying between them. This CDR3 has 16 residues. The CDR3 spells CASSIRLQTGEDIQYF. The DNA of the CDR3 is TGCGCCAGCAGCATCCGCCTGCAGACCGGAGAAGACATTCAGTACTTC.

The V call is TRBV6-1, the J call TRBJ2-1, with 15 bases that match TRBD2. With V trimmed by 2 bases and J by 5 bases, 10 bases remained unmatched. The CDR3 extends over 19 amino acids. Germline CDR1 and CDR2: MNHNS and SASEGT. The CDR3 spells CASSESGRGLAGGHNEQFF. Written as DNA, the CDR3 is TGTGCCAGCAGTGAATCAGGACGGGGACTAGCGGGAGGCCACAATGAGCAGTTCTTC.

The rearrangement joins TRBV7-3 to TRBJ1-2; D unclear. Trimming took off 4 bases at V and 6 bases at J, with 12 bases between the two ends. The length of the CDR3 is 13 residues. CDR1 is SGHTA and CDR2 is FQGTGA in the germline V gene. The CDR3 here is CASSSRGFDGYTF. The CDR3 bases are TGTGCCAGCAGCTCCCGGGGTTTCGATGGCTACACCTTC.

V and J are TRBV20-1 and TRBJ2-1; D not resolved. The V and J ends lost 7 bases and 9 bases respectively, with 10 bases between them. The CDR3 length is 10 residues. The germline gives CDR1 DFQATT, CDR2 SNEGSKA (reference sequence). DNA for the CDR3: TGCAGTGTTCCCTTGGCTGAGCAGTTCTTC. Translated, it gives CSVPLAEQFF.

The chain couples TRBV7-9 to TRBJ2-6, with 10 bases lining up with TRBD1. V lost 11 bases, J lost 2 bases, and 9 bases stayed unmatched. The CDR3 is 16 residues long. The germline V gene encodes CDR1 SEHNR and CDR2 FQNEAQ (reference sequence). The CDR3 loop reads CAAPGQGLTGANVLTF. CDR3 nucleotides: TGTGCCGCTCCGGGACAGGGGTTAACTGGGGCCAACGTCCTGACTTTC.